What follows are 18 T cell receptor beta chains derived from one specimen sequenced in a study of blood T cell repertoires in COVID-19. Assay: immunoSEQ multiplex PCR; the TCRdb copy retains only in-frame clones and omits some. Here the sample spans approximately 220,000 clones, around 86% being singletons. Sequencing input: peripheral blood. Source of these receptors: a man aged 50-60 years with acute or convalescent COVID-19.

In nucleotides, the CDR3 is TGCGCCAGCAGCTTGATCACTAGCGGGGGGGCAAGGGATACGCAGTATTTT. Its translation is CASSLITSGGARDTQYF. The rearrangement links TRBV5-1 to TRBJ2-3; 13 bases line up with TRBD2. This CDR3 has 17 amino acids. The V segment lost 1 base and the J segment 6 bases; nucleotides outside the gene matches: 8. Per germline, CDR1 SGHRS and CDR2 YFSETQ.

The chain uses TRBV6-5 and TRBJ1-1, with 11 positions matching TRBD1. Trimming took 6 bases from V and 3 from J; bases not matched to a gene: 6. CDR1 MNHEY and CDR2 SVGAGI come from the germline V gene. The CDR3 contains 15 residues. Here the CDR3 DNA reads TGTGCCAGCAGCGACTTGGGACAGGGGGACACTGAAGCTTTCTTT. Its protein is CASSDLGQGDTEAFF.

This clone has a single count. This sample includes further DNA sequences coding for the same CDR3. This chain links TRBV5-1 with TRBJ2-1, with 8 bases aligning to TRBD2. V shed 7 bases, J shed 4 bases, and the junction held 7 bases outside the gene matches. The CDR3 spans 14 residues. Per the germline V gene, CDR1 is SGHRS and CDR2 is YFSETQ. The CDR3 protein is CASFTGGLYNEQFF. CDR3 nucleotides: TGCGCCAGCTTTACGGGGGGGCTATACAATGAGCAGTTCTTC.

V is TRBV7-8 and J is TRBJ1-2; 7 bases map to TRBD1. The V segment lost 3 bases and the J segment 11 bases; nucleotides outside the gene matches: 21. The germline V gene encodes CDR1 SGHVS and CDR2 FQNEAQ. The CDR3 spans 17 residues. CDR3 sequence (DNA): TGTGCCAGCAGCTTGGTGCGGAGGGACAGAGTTCTCCTATCGTACACCTTC. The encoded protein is CASSLVRRDRVLLSYTF.

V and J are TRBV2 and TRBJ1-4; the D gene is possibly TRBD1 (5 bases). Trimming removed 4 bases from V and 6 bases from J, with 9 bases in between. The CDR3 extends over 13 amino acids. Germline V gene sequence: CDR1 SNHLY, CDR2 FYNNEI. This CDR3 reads CASSGGTYEKLFF. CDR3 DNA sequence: TGTGCCAGCAGTGGGGGCACCTATGAAAAACTGTTTTTT.

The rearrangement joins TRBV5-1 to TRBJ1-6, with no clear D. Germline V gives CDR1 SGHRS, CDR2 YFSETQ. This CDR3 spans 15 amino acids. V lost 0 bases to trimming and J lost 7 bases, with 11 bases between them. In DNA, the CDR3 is TGCGCCAGCAGCTTGGAGGGAGCCTTGAATTCACCCCTCCACTTT. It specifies CASSLEGALNSPLHF.

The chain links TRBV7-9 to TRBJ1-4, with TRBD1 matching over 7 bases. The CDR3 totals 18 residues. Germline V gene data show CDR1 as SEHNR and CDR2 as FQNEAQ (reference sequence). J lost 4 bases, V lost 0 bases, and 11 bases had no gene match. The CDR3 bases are TGTGCCAGCAGCTTAGCTTCCATACCGGGACAGCATAATGAAAAACTGTTTTTT. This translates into CASSLASIPGQHNEKLFF.

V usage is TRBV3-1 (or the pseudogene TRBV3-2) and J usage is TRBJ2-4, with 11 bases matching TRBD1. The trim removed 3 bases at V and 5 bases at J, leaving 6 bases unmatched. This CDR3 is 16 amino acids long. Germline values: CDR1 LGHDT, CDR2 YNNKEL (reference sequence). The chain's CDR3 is CASSQRTGGFQNIQYF. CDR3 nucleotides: TGTGCCAGCAGCCAGAGGACAGGGGGCTTCCAAAACATTCAGTACTTC.

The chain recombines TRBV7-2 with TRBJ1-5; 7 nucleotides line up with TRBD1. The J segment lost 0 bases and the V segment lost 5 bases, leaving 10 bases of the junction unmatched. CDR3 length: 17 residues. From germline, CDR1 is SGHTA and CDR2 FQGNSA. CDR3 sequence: CASSPTGQLYSNQPQHF. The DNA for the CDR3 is TGTGCCAGCAGCCCTACGGGACAGCTATATAGCAATCAGCCCCAGCATTTT.

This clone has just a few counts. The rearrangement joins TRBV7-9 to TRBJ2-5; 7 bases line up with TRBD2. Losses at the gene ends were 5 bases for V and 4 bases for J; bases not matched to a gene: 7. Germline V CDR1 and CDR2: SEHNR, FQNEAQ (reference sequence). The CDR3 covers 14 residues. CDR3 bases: TGTGCCAGCAGCCCCCGAGCGGGACCAGAGACCCAGTACTTC. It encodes CASSPRAGPETQYF.

CDR3 sequence: CAISAGQNSNQPQHF. CDR3 DNA: TGTGCCATCAGCGCGGGACAGAATAGCAATCAGCCCCAGCATTTT. This chain joins TRBV10-3 and TRBJ1-5, with 7 bases fitting TRBD1. Germline V gene sequence: CDR1 ENHRY, CDR2 SYGVKD. This CDR3 has 15 residues. J was trimmed by 0 bases and V by 6 bases; bases with no gene match: 5.

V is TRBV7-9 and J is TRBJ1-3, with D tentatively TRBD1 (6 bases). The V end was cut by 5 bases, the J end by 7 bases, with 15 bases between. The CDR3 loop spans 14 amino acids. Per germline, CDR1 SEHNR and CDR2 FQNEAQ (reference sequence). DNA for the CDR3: TGTGCCAGCAGCCAACAGGGTCGGGTTAACACCATATATTTT. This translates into CASSQQGRVNTIYF. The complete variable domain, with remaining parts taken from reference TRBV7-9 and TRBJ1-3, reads DTGVSQNPRHKITKRGQNVTFRCDPISEHNRLYWYRQTLGQGPEFLTYFQNEAQLEKSRLLSDRFSAERPKGSFSTLEIQRTEQGDSAMYLCASSQQGRVNTIYFGEGSWLTVV.

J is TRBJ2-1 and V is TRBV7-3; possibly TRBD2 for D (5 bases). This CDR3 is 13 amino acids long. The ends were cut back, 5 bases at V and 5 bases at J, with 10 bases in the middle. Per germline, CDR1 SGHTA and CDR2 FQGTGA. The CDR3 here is CASSPPGNNEQFF. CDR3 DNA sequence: TGTGCCAGCAGCCCTCCGGGGAACAATGAGCAGTTCTTC.

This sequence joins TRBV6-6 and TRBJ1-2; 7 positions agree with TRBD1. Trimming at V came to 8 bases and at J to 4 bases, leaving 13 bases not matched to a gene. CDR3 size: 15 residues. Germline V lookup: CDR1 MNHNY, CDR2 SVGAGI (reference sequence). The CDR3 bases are TGTGCCAGCGACTTCGCCGGAGACAGGGTCTATGGCTACACCTTC. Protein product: CASDFAGDRVYGYTF.

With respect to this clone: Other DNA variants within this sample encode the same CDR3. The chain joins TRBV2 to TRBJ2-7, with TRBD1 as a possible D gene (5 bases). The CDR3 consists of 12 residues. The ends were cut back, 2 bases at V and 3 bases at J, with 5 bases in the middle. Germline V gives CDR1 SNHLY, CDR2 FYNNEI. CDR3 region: CASSEQGYEQYF. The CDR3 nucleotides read TGTGCCAGCAGTGAACAGGGCTACGAGCAGTACTTC. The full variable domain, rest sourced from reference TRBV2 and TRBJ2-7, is EPEVTQTPSHQVTQMGQEVILRCVPISNHLYFYWYRQILGQKVEFLVSFYNNEISEKSEIFDDQFSVERPDGSNFTLKIRSTKLEDSAMYFCASSEQGYEQYFGPGTRLTVT.

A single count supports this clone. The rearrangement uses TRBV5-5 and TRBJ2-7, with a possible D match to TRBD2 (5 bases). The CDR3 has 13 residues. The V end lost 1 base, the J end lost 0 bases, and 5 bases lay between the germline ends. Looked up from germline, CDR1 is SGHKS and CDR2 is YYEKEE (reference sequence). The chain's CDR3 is CASSLRDSYEQYF. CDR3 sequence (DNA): TGTGCCAGCAGCTTGCGGGACTCCTACGAGCAGTACTTC.

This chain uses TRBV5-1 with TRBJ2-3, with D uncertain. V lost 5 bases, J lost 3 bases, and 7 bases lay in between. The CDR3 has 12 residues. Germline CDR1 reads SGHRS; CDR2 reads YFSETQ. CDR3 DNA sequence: TGCGCCAGCAGATCAACTACAGATACGCAGTATTTT. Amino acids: CASRSTTDTQYF.

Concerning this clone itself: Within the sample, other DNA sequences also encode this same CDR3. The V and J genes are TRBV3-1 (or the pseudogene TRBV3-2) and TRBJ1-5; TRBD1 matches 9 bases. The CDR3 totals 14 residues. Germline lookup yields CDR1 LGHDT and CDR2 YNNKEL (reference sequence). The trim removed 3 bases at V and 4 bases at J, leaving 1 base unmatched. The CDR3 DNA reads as TGTGCCAGCAGCCAGGGGACAGGGAATCAGCCCCAGCATTTT. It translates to CASSQGTGNQPQHF.